This T cell receptor (beta chain) came from a study of blood T cell repertoires in COVID-19. Looking at the study overall: Collection of acute and convalescent COVID-19 samples took place in the United States, Italy and Spain. PBMCs, B-cell-depleted T cells, or T cells provided the cDNA or gDNA that made up the material.

The CDR3 consists of 18 residues. Germline CDR1 LGHDT, CDR2 YNNKEL (reference sequence). Trimming stripped 0 bases from V and 0 bases from J, with 14 bases between. Original methodology: Reference gene primer amplification gave estimated nucleated cell counts. Only in-frame clones appear in the TCRdb table, and some are missing; sequencing was by immunoSEQ multiplex PCR. Clone size and the V and J calls come from that table; the DNA yielded D and trimming. The repertoire includes 130,000 to 150,000 clones, around 84% of them detected once, and about 9.4% sits in the top ten. V gene TRBV3-1 (or the pseudogene TRBV3-2) combines with J gene TRBJ1-4; possible D gene TRBD1, 5 bases. The receptor's source is a man aged 60 to 69 with active or convalescent COVID-19. The sequencing sample was made of peripheral blood. The CDR3 is CASSQDRVGVATNEKLFF. In DNA, the CDR3 is TGTGCCAGCAGCCAAGATCGGGTAGGGGTTGCAACTAATGAAAAACTGTTTTTT.